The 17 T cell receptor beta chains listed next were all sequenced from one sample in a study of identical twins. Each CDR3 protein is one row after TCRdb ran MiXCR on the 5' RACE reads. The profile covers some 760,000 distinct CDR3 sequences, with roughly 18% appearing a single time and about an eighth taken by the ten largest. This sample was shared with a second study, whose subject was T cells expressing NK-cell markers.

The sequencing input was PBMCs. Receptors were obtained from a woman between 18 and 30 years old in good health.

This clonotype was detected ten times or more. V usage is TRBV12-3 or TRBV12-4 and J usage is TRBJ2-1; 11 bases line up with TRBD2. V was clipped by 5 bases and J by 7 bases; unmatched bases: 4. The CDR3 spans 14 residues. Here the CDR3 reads CASSPRLAGNEQFF. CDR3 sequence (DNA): TGTGCCAGCAGTCCCCGACTAGCGGGGAATGAGCAGTTCTTC.

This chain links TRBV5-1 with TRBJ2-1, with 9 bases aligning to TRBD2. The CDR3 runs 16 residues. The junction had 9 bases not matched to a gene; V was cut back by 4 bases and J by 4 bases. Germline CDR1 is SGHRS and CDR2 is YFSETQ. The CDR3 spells CASSQRLADEYNEQFF. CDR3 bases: TGCGCCAGCAGCCAAAGACTAGCGGATGAATACAATGAGCAGTTCTTC.

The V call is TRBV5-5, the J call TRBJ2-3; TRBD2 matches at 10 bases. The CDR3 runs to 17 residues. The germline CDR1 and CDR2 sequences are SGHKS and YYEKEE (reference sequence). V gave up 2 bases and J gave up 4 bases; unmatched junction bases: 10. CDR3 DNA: TGTGCCAGCAGCTTTCCCTCTAGCGGGAGTATAGCAGATACGCAGTATTTT. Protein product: CASSFPSSGSIADTQYF.

The CDR3 reads CASSLPGVPDTQYF. CDR3 nucleotides: TGTGCCAGCAGCTTGCCGGGAGTACCAGATACGCAGTATTTT. V and J are TRBV13 and TRBJ2-3, with D possibly being TRBD2 (6 bases). The CDR3 totals 14 residues. The ends were cut back, 3 bases at V and 4 bases at J, with 11 bases in the middle. The germline gives CDR1 PRHDT, CDR2 FYEKMQ (reference sequence).

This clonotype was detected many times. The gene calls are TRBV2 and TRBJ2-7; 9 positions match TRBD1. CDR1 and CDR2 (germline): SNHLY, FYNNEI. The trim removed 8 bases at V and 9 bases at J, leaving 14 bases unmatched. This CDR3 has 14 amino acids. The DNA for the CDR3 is TGTGCCAGCTTGATTCAACCGGGACAGGGAGGGCAGTACTTC. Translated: CASLIQPGQGGQYF.

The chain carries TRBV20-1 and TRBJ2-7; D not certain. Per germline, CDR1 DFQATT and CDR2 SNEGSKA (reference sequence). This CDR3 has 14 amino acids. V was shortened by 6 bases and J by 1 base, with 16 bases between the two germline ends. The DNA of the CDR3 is TGCAGTGCCCATGGAGAGGCGAGGTCCTACGAGCAGTACTTC. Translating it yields CSAHGEARSYEQYF.

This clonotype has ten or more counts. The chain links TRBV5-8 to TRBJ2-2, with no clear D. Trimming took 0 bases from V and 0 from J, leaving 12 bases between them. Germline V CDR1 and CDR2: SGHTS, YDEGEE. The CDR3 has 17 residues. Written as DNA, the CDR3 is TGTGCCAGCAGCTTGGCCTTACGGGTGGCGAACACCGGGGAGCTGTTTTTT. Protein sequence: CASSLALRVANTGELFF.

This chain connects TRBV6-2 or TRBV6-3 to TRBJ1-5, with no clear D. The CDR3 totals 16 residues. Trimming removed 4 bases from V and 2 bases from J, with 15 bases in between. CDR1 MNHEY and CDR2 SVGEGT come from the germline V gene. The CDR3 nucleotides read TGTGCCAGCAGTTTTGGGGAAAGATCGGGCAATCAGCCCCAGCATTTT. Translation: CASSFGERSGNQPQHF.

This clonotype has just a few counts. DNA of the CDR3: TGTGCCAGCAGTTACAACCCGGGAGGGATTCGCTACGAGCAGTACTTC. The encoded protein is CASSYNPGGIRYEQYF. The genes are TRBV6-2 or TRBV6-3 and TRBJ2-7, with 8 positions matching TRBD2. The CDR3 loop spans 16 amino acids. After removal of 2 bases from V and 3 bases from J, the junction contained 9 bases not matched to a gene. Germline V gene sequence: CDR1 MNHEY, CDR2 SVGEGT.

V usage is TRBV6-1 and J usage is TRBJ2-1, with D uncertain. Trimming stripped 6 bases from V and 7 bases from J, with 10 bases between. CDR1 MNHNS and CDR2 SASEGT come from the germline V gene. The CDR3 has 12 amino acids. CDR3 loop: CASRLSGNEQFF. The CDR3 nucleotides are TGTGCCAGCAGACTCAGTGGGAATGAGCAGTTCTTC.

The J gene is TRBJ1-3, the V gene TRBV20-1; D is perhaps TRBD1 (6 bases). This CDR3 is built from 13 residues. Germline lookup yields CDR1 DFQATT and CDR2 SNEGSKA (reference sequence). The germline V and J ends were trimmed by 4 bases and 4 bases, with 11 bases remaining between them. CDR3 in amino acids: CSAIQGVGNTIYF. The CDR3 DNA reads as TGCAGTGCTATACAGGGAGTCGGAAACACCATATATTTT.

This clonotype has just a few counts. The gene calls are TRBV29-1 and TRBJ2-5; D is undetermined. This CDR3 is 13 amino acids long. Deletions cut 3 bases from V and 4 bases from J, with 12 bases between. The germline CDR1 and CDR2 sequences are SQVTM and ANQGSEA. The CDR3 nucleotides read TGCAGCGTTGATGGGTACATGGGAGAGACCCAGTACTTC. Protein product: CSVDGYMGETQYF.

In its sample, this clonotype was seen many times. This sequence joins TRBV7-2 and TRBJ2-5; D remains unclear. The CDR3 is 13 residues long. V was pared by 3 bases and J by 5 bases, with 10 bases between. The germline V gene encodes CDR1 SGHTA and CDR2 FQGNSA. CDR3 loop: CASSLVRQETQYF. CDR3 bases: TGTGCCAGCAGCTTGGTAAGGCAGGAGACCCAGTACTTC.

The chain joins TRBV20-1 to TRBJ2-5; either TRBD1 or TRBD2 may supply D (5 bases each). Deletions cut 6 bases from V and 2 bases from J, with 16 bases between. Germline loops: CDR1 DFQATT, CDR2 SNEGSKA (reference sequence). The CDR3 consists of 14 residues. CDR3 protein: CSAFTRGEQETQYF. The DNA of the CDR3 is TGCAGTGCCTTCACGAGGGGCGAACAAGAGACCCAGTACTTC.

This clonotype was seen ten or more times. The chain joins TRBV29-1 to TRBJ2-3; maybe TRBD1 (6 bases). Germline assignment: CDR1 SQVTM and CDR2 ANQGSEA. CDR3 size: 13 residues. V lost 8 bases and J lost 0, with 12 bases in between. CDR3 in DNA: TGCAGCCCGCAGGGGCCTAGCACAGATACGCAGTATTTT. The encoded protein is CSPQGPSTDTQYF.

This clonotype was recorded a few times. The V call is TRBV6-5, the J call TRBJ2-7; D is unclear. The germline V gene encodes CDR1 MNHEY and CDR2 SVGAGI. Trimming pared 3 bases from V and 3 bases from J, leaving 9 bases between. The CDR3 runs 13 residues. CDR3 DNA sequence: TGTGCCAGCAGTTATGGAGTTCTCTACGAGCAGTACTTC. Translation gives CASSYGVLYEQYF.

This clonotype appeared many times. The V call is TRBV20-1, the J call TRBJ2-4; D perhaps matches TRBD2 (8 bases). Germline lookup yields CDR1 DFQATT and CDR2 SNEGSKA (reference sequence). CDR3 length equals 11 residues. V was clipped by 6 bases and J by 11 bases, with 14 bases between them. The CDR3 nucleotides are TGCAGTGCAGGGACAGCGGGGGTTCAGTACTTC. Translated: CSAGTAGVQYF.